The 28 T cell receptor beta chains presented below share a single source sample, sequenced in a study of blood T cell repertoires in COVID-19. Profiled with immunoSEQ multiplex PCR; TCRdb holds only in-frame clones, not every one. Here the sample spans about 140,000 clones, over 60% being singletons. The sample taken for sequencing was peripheral blood. These TCRs come from a man in his forties or fifties with acute or convalescent COVID-19.

This chain uses TRBV10-3 with TRBJ1-2; weak D call: TRBD1 (5 bases). Trimming removed 3 bases at V and 5 bases at J, with 16 bases between. This CDR3 region has 15 residues. The germline V gene encodes CDR1 ENHRY and CDR2 SYGVKD. As DNA, the CDR3 is TGTGCCATCAGTGAAGGTCAGGGTTTTAAGTATGGCTACACCTTC. This sequence encodes CAISEGQGFKYGYTF.

The rearrangement joins TRBV29-1 to TRBJ1-2; 7 bases are shared with TRBD1. Unmatched junction bases numbered 5, after V lost 6 bases and J lost 4 bases. This CDR3 has 12 residues. Germline values: CDR1 SQVTM, CDR2 ANQGSEA. The CDR3, as DNA: TGCAGCGTCGACAGGGTCGGCTATGGCTACACCTTC. Residues: CSVDRVGYGYTF.

Comment on this clone: At the DNA level, this CDR3 is encoded by other sequences in the same sample as well. The rearrangement links TRBV18 to TRBJ2-3; 7 bases align to TRBD2. Germline-derived CDR1 and CDR2 are KGHSH and LQKENI. The ends lost 1 base at V and 4 bases at J; junction bases unmatched: 2. This CDR3 has 14 residues. CDR3 sequence reads: CASSPQGRADTQYF. CDR3 bases: TGTGCCAGCTCACCACAGGGGAGGGCAGATACGCAGTATTTT.

The chain is built from TRBV30 and TRBJ1-1, with D possibly TRBD1 on 6 matching bases. The germline V gene has CDR1 GTSNPN and CDR2 SVGIG (reference sequence). This CDR3 is built from 13 residues. V shed 6 bases and J shed 0 bases, with 11 bases lying between them. This CDR3 reads CACYRVMNTEAFF. For the CDR3, the DNA is TGTGCCTGCTACAGGGTAATGAACACTGAAGCTTTCTTT. Complete variable domain (other parts from reference TRBV30 and TRBJ1-1): SQTIHQWPATLVQPVGSPLSLECTVEGTSNPNLYWYRQAAGRGLQLLFYSVGIGQISSEVPQNLSASRPQDRQFILSSKKLLLSDSGFYLCACYRVMNTEAFFGQGTRLTVV.

This clone was counted only a few times. The rearrangement joins TRBV10-1 to TRBJ1-1, with 7 bases that match TRBD1. The trim removed 5 bases at V and 10 bases at J, leaving 7 bases unmatched. The germline V gene encodes CDR1 WNHNN and CDR2 SYGVQD (reference sequence). The CDR3 covers 12 residues. The CDR3 nucleotides read TGCGCCAGCAGTACGACAGGGATCGGAGCTTTCTTT. It specifies CASSTTGIGAFF.

This rearrangement joins TRBV6-1 to TRBJ1-2; D not resolved. The V end lost 2 bases, the J end lost 5 bases, and 6 bases lay between the germline ends. The CDR3 is 12 residues long. Per germline, CDR1 MNHNS and CDR2 SASEGT. In nucleotides, the CDR3 is TGTGCCAGCAGTGAAACCCAGTATGGCTACACCTTC. Translation: CASSETQYGYTF.

This chain uses TRBV19 with TRBJ1-5; TRBD1 agrees at 7 bases. The CDR3 spans 16 residues. Germline trimming cut 5 bases from V and 2 bases from J; bases unmatched to any gene: 9. Germline V gene sequence: CDR1 LNHDA, CDR2 SQIVND (reference sequence). The CDR3 DNA reads TGTGCCAGTAGTCCCCTACAGGGGATGGGCAATCAGCCCCAGCATTTT. It encodes CASSPLQGMGNQPQHF.

This clone is a singleton in its sample. J is TRBJ1-2 and V is TRBV6-5; 8 bases agree with TRBD1. After removal of 10 bases from V and 6 bases from J, the junction contained 10 bases not matched to a gene. CDR3 length: 13 residues. Germline lookup yields CDR1 MNHEY and CDR2 SVGAGI. The CDR3: CAIFGRTGNGYTF. CDR3 in DNA: TGTGCCATTTTCGGACGGACAGGGAATGGCTACACCTTC.

This clone was counted between two and nine times. Additional DNA sequences in this sample encode the identical CDR3. The chain has TRBV6-5 and TRBJ1-5, with D hard to call. This CDR3 has 13 amino acids. Per germline, CDR1 MNHEY and CDR2 SVGAGI. V lost 2 bases to trimming and J lost 4 bases, with 6 bases between them. CDR3 sequence reads: CASSYELNQPQHF. CDR3 in DNA: TGTGCCAGCAGTTACGAGCTTAATCAGCCCCAGCATTTT.

The chain is built from TRBV3-1 (or the pseudogene TRBV3-2) and TRBJ2-3; weak D call: TRBD2 (6 bases). Trimming took off 1 base at V and 0 bases at J, with 8 bases between the two ends. The CDR3 runs 15 residues. Looked up from germline, CDR1 is LGHDT and CDR2 is YNNKEL (reference sequence). The CDR3 DNA is TGTGCCAGCAGCCAAGCCAGCGGGAGCACAGATACGCAGTATTTT. Protein: CASSQASGSTDTQYF.

The chain is built from TRBV6-5 and TRBJ1-2; D perhaps matches TRBD1 (5 bases). The CDR3 contains 13 residues. Germline V gene data show CDR1 as MNHEY and CDR2 as SVGAGI. V was cut by 6 bases and J by 8 bases, with 16 bases left in between. CDR3 in amino acids: CASSLGGADGYTF. As DNA, the CDR3 is TGTGCCAGCAGCCTTGGAGGGGCGGACGGCTACACCTTC.

This clone was seen a few times. V and J are TRBV5-1 and TRBJ2-2; D possibly corresponds to TRBD1 (6 bases). CDR3 length: 15 residues. Trimming took 2 bases from V and 3 from J, leaving 11 bases between them. The V gene's germline CDR1 is SGHRS and CDR2 YFSETQ. CDR3 loop: CASSFRDTDTGELFF. CDR3 in DNA: TGCGCCAGCAGCTTCCGGGACACGGACACCGGGGAGCTGTTTTTT.

Here the CDR3 reads CASSYPGGASEQYF. The CDR3 DNA reads TGTGCCAGCAGCTATCCAGGGGGCGCATCCGAGCAGTACTTC. The V and J genes are TRBV3-1 (or the pseudogene TRBV3-2) and TRBJ2-7; 8 nucleotides agree with TRBD1. From germline, CDR1 is LGHDT and CDR2 YNNKEL (reference sequence). V lost 5 bases and J lost 6; bases outside the gene matches: 9. There are 14 residues in the CDR3.

The chain recombines TRBV7-7 with TRBJ2-5; D ambiguous. The germline gives CDR1 SSHAT, CDR2 FNYEAQ (reference sequence). V dropped 5 bases and J dropped 5 bases, with 12 bases sitting between them. CDR3 length: 13 residues. CDR3 sequence: CASSVLPLETQYF. The CDR3, as DNA: TGTGCCAGCAGCGTTCTCCCCCTGGAGACCCAGTACTTC.

V and J are TRBV5-4 and TRBJ2-3; 8 nucleotides line up with TRBD2. Unmatched junction bases numbered 5, after V lost 2 bases and J lost 3 bases. The CDR3 runs to 15 residues. Germline assignment: CDR1 SGHNT and CDR2 YYREEE (reference sequence). CDR3 sequence (DNA): TGTGCCAGCAGCTTAGACGGGGGGGGTACAGATACGCAGTATTTT. Protein product: CASSLDGGGTDTQYF.

The chain couples TRBV5-4 to TRBJ1-4; no clear D. The CDR3 is 14 residues long. Germline values: CDR1 SGHNT, CDR2 YYREEE (reference sequence). Trimming took off 0 bases at V and 4 bases at J, with 7 bases between the two ends. The CDR3 protein is CASSLAGVNEKLFF. As DNA, the CDR3 is TGTGCCAGCAGCTTGGCAGGCGTTAATGAAAAACTGTTTTTT.

The rearrangement joins TRBV18 to TRBJ1-1; no clear D. Per germline, CDR1 KGHSH and CDR2 LQKENI. With 5 bases removed from V and 1 base from J, the gap between germline ends came to 8 bases. This CDR3 spans 13 amino acids. The CDR3: CASSARQNTEAFF. The CDR3 bases are TGTGCCAGCTCAGCCAGACAGAACACTGAAGCTTTCTTT.

V gene TRBV7-2 combines with J gene TRBJ1-1; 8 nucleotides match TRBD1. Trimming cost V 4 bases and J 11 bases; bases outside gene matches: 15. Germline-derived CDR1 and CDR2 are SGHTA and FQGNSA. This CDR3 has 15 residues. DNA of the CDR3: TGTGCCAGCAGCTCGGGGGCAGGGGGCCGCCAATGGGCTTTCTTT. It encodes CASSSGAGGRQWAFF.

This sequence joins TRBV2 and TRBJ1-1, with D perhaps TRBD1 (6 bases). The V gene lost 6 bases and the J gene lost 0 bases, with 11 bases spanning the gap. This CDR3 region has 14 residues. Germline V gene data show CDR1 as SNHLY and CDR2 as FYNNEI. The chain's CDR3 is CASRRGHLNTEAFF. The CDR3 bases are TGTGCCAGCAGGAGGGGACACTTGAACACTGAAGCTTTCTTT. The entire variable domain, with the rest obtained from reference TRBV2 and TRBJ1-1, is as follows: EPEVTQTPSHQVTQMGQEVILRCVPISNHLYFYWYRQILGQKVEFLVSFYNNEISEKSEIFDDQFSVERPDGSNFTLKIRSTKLEDSAMYFCASRRGHLNTEAFFGQGTRLTVV.

This chain links TRBV18 with TRBJ1-1; 7 nucleotides line up with TRBD1. CDR3 length: 14 amino acids. The V gene end was trimmed by 3 bases and the J gene end by 4 bases; junction bases not matched to a gene: 5. CDR1 and CDR2 (germline): KGHSH, LQKENI. In DNA, the CDR3 is TGTGCCAGCTCACCTGACAGGGTACGCACTGAAGCTTTCTTT. It specifies CASSPDRVRTEAFF.

The rearrangement uses TRBV28 and TRBJ1-2, with a tentative D call TRBD1 (5 bases). Trimming pared 1 base from V and 3 bases from J, leaving 9 bases between. Germline CDR1 reads MDHEN; CDR2 reads SYDVKM. This CDR3 has 14 amino acids. The DNA of the CDR3 is TGTGCCAGCAGTTTATCTGGGGGGGACTATGGCTACACCTTC. Protein: CASSLSGGDYGYTF.

The chain carries TRBV12-3 or TRBV12-4 and TRBJ1-2, with TRBD1 matching over 11 bases. This CDR3 spans 13 amino acids. The trim removed 5 bases at V and 8 bases at J, leaving 4 bases unmatched. The CDR3 DNA reads TGTGCCAGCAGTCTGGGGACAGGGGGAGGCTACACCTTC. Translation: CASSLGTGGGYTF.

This chain connects TRBV19 to TRBJ2-7; D is perhaps TRBD2 (6 bases). CDR1 is LNHDA, CDR2 SQIVND, per germline (reference sequence). Trimming removed 3 bases at V and 6 bases at J, with 9 bases between. There are 12 residues in the CDR3. The CDR3 loop reads CASSIMGGEQYF. The CDR3 DNA follows: TGTGCCAGTAGTATCATGGGGGGCGAGCAGTACTTC.

The chain joins TRBV6-5 to TRBJ1-2, with 9 bases matching TRBD1. Trimming removed 6 bases from V and 8 bases from J; junction bases left unmatched: 7. CDR1 and CDR2 (germline): MNHEY, SVGAGI. CDR3 length: 13 residues. Written as DNA, the CDR3 is TGTGCCAGCAGCACAGGGGGCGCTAGGGGCTACACCTTC. Amino acid sequence: CASSTGGARGYTF.

This clone was observed many times. The chain recombines TRBV27 with TRBJ2-7; TRBD1 aligns across 10 bases. CDR3 size: 14 residues. V lost 6 bases to trimming and J lost 3 bases; unmatched junction nucleotides: 5. Germline assignment: CDR1 MNHEY and CDR2 SMNVEV (reference sequence). In DNA form, the CDR3 reads TGTGCCAGCAGCTGGAGGGACAGGGGCTACGAGCAGTACTTC. Its translation: CASSWRDRGYEQYF.

The chain carries TRBV7-8 and TRBJ1-3; perhaps TRBD1 as D (6 bases). V was shortened by 0 bases and J by 4 bases, with 16 bases between the two germline ends. The CDR3 covers 17 residues. Germline lookup yields CDR1 SGHVS and CDR2 FQNEAQ. The CDR3 region is CASSLARGGTGGNTIYF. The CDR3 bases are TGTGCCAGCAGCTTAGCGAGGGGGGGAACCGGAGGAAACACCATATATTTT. Full variable domain (rest looked up from reference TRBV7-8 and TRBJ1-3): GAGVSQSPRYKVAKRGQDVALRCDPISGHVSLFWYQQALGQGPEFLTYFQNEAQLDKSGLPSDRFFAERPEGSVSTLKIQRTQQEDSAVYLCASSLARGGTGGNTIYFGEGSWLTVV.

This chain links TRBV6-6 with TRBJ2-6, with 10 bases that match TRBD2. J gave up 11 bases and V 10 bases, and 5 bases lay outside the gene matches. The CDR3 runs to 12 residues. Germline V gives CDR1 MNHNY, CDR2 SVGAGI (reference sequence). CDR3: CATHSGGYVLTF. The CDR3, as DNA: TGTGCCACACATAGCGGGGGGTACGTCCTGACTTTC.

The chain recombines TRBV28 with TRBJ1-2, with unresolved D. The germline V and J ends were trimmed by 2 bases and 10 bases, with 14 bases remaining between them. The CDR3 length is 13 residues. In germline, CDR1 is MDHEN, CDR2 SYDVKM. CDR3: CASSLGSVRVYTF. The CDR3 nucleotides read TGTGCCAGCAGTTTAGGGAGTGTACGAGTCTACACCTTC.